This entry lists 19 T cell receptor beta chains sequenced from one sample in a study of T cell responses to AZD1222 COVID-19 vaccine. Sequenced by immunoSEQ multiplex PCR; TCRdb stores in-frame clones only, minus some. Found here are tens of thousands of clones, 92% of them singletons; the top ten hold about 3%. The specimen was peripheral blood, collected 28 days after the second AZD1222 dose. The receptors originated from an adult who received the AZD1222 COVID-19 vaccine.

CDR3 sequence: CASSLDRTGDYGYTF. CDR3 DNA: TGTGCCAGCAGTCTCGACCGGACAGGGGACTATGGCTACACCTTC. V and J are TRBV28 and TRBJ1-2; 9 nucleotides align to TRBD1. CDR1 and CDR2 (germline): MDHEN, SYDVKM. This CDR3 is built from 15 residues. Losses at the gene ends were 5 bases for V and 3 bases for J; bases not matched to a gene: 7.

The chain has TRBV13 and TRBJ2-1; D gene uncertain. Germline V gene sequence: CDR1 PRHDT, CDR2 FYEKMQ (reference sequence). This CDR3 is built from 16 residues. V shed 3 bases and J shed 0 bases, with 12 bases lying between them. The CDR3 DNA follows: TGTGCCAGCAGCTTCGGCTGGTCGAGCTCCTACAATGAGCAGTTCTTC. It is translated as CASSFGWSSSYNEQFF.

This rearrangement joins TRBV29-1 to TRBJ2-3, with D perhaps TRBD1 (6 bases). Germline assignment: CDR1 SQVTM and CDR2 ANQGSEA. The germline V and J ends were trimmed by 5 bases and 0 bases, with 15 bases remaining between them. CDR3 size: 15 residues. The CDR3 region has the DNA TGCAGCGTTTCAACAGGGCCCTCTAGCACAGATACGCAGTATTTT. Protein sequence: CSVSTGPSSTDTQYF.

The CDR3 DNA is TGTGCCAGCTCACCACGGGCCAGTTCCCTGAGCTCCTATAATTCACCCCTCCACTTT. It encodes CASSPRASSLSSYNSPLHF. The chain carries TRBV18 and TRBJ1-6; D is unresolved. Germline assignment: CDR1 KGHSH and CDR2 LQKENI. V was shortened by 1 base and J by 0 bases, with 16 bases between the two germline ends. The CDR3 loop spans 19 amino acids.

The chain employs TRBV2 and TRBJ2-1, with a possible D match to TRBD1 (5 bases). CDR1 is SNHLY and CDR2 is FYNNEI in the germline V gene. This CDR3 contains 15 residues. The V end lost 2 bases, the J end lost 7 bases, and 15 bases lay between the germline ends. The CDR3 spells CASSEQWGRINEQFF. The CDR3 nucleotides read TGTGCCAGCAGTGAACAGTGGGGCCGGATAAATGAGCAGTTCTTC.

This sequence joins TRBV9 and TRBJ1-5; 9 nucleotides agree with TRBD1. The CDR3 runs 15 residues. V trimming: 4 bases; J trimming: 4 bases; junction bases outside the gene matches: 6. The germline V gene has CDR1 SGDLS and CDR2 YYNGEE. CDR3 loop: CASSRTGGANQPQHF. In nucleotides, the CDR3 is TGTGCCAGCAGCAGAACAGGGGGCGCGAATCAGCCCCAGCATTTT.

This sequence joins TRBV14 and TRBJ1-4; D may be TRBD1 (5 bases). The CDR3 is 13 amino acids. Trimming shortened V by 1 base and J by 8 bases, and 8 bases separated the two germline ends. Per the germline V gene, CDR1 is SGHDN and CDR2 is FVKESK. DNA of the CDR3: TGTGCCAGCAGCCAAGGGACACCCGAAAAACTGTTTTTT. Translated, it gives CASSQGTPEKLFF. The variable domain in full, completed from reference TRBV14 and TRBJ1-4, reads EAGVTQFPSHSVIEKGQTVTLRCDPISGHDNLYWYRRVMGKEIKFLLHFVKESKQDESGMPNNRFLAERTGGTYSTLKVQPAELEDSGVYFCASSQGTPEKLFFGSGTQLSVL.

This clone was detected once. This chain links TRBV15 with TRBJ2-3, with TRBD2 identical over 10 bases. V lost 2 bases, J lost 6 bases, and 5 bases stayed unmatched. Germline V gene sequence: CDR1 LNHNV, CDR2 YYDKDF (reference sequence). This CDR3 has 15 residues. The CDR3 spells CATSRSSGGGDTQYF. The CDR3 region has the DNA TGTGCCACCAGCAGATCTAGCGGGGGCGGGGATACGCAGTATTTT.

The CDR3 DNA follows: TGTGCCAGCAGCTTAGGGGGAATCCAAGAGACCCAGTACTTC. Translation: CASSLGGIQETQYF. This chain links TRBV7-2 with TRBJ2-5, with D unresolved. Trimming took 1 base from V and 1 from J, leaving 7 bases between them. CDR1 is SGHTA, CDR2 FQGNSA, per germline. CDR3 length equals 14 residues.

This clone appeared once. The chain employs TRBV6-5 and TRBJ1-2, with D possibly TRBD1 on 5 matching bases. CDR1 is MNHEY, CDR2 SVGAGI, per germline. The V end lost 6 bases, the J end lost 8 bases, and 13 bases lay between the germline ends. The CDR3 runs to 12 residues. The DNA for the CDR3 is TGTGCCAGCAGATCGACGGGGGAAGGCTACACCTTC. Its translation is CASRSTGEGYTF.

The V gene is TRBV10-3, the J gene TRBJ1-1; D is unclear. CDR1 ENHRY and CDR2 SYGVKD come from the germline V gene. The CDR3 covers 13 residues. The V end lost 5 bases, the J end lost 3 bases, and 10 bases lay between the germline ends. The CDR3 protein is CAISRKGDTEAFF. The CDR3 bases are TGTGCCATCAGTCGGAAGGGCGACACTGAAGCTTTCTTT.

The V gene is TRBV5-8, the J gene TRBJ1-2; D uncertain. V was clipped by 0 bases and J by 8 bases, with 11 bases between them. CDR1 is SGHTS and CDR2 is YDEGEE in the germline V gene. This CDR3 has 13 residues. As DNA, the CDR3 is TGTGCCAGCAGCTTGGCAGGAATGGTGGGCTACACCTTC. This encodes CASSLAGMVGYTF.

The chain is built from TRBV3-1 (or the pseudogene TRBV3-2) and TRBJ2-5, with TRBD1 as a possible D gene (6 bases). This CDR3 region has 14 residues. Trimming stripped 2 bases from V and 2 bases from J, with 9 bases between. Looked up from germline, CDR1 is LGHDT and CDR2 is YNNKEL (reference sequence). The CDR3 bases are TGTGCCAGCAGCCAATGGACAGATCAAGAGACCCAGTACTTC. It specifies CASSQWTDQETQYF.

The gene calls are TRBV18 and TRBJ1-6, with 7 nucleotides matching TRBD1. The V segment lost 2 bases and the J segment 7 bases; nucleotides outside the gene matches: 8. Germline CDR1 and CDR2: KGHSH and LQKENI. The CDR3 totals 16 residues. CDR3 in amino acids: CASSPFTGDGNSPLHF. The CDR3 DNA reads TGTGCCAGCTCACCATTCACAGGGGATGGAAATTCACCCCTCCACTTT.

The chain links TRBV18 to TRBJ2-2, with D uncertain. V was clipped by 1 base and J by 1 base, with 4 bases between them. CDR1 and CDR2 from the germline V gene are KGHSH and LQKENI. The CDR3 loop spans 14 amino acids. The CDR3 loop is CASSPRQNTGELFF. In DNA form, the CDR3 reads TGTGCCAGCTCACCACGTCAGAACACCGGGGAGCTGTTTTTT.

The genes are TRBV5-6 and TRBJ1-4; no firm D call. The V gene lost 4 bases and the J gene lost 4 bases, with 17 bases spanning the gap. There are 16 residues in the CDR3. From germline, CDR1 is SGHDT and CDR2 YYEEEE. CDR3 nucleotides: TGTGCCAGCAGCCCACTTAGGCTCCGGGGTAATGAAAAACTGTTTTTT. Its protein is CASSPLRLRGNEKLFF. Full variable domain (rest looked up from reference TRBV5-6 and TRBJ1-4): DAGVTQSPTHLIKTRGQQVTLRCSPKSGHDTVSWYQQALGQGPQFIFQYYEEEERQRGNFPDRFSGHQFPNYSSELNVNALLLGDSALYLCASSPLRLRGNEKLFFGSGTQLSVL.

The chain has TRBV14 and TRBJ2-5; D is perhaps TRBD1 (5 bases). The CDR3 has 17 amino acids. Trimming left V 0 bases short and J 6 bases short, with 20 bases between. Germline CDR1 is SGHDN and CDR2 is FVKESK. CDR3 sequence: CASSQDYSGPTAKTQYF. CDR3 bases: TGTGCCAGCAGCCAAGACTACAGTGGGCCGACAGCGAAGACCCAGTACTTC.

The gene calls are TRBV18 and TRBJ2-7; either TRBD1 or TRBD2 may supply D (5 bases each). The CDR3 contains 14 residues. In germline, CDR1 is KGHSH, CDR2 LQKENI. The V end lost 3 bases, the J end lost 7 bases, and 16 bases lay between the germline ends. CDR3 DNA sequence: TGTGCCAGCTCACCCGCGCCCGGGGCCGGAGAGCAGTACTTC. This encodes CASSPAPGAGEQYF.

V gene TRBV6-5 combines with J gene TRBJ1-1; possibly TRBD1 for D (6 bases). Per germline, CDR1 MNHEY and CDR2 SVGAGI. This CDR3 contains 13 residues. V gave up 0 bases and J gave up 5 bases, with 7 bases separating them. As DNA, the CDR3 is TGTGCCAGCAGTTACTCGAGGGGGACTGAAGCTTTCTTT. Its translation: CASSYSRGTEAFF.